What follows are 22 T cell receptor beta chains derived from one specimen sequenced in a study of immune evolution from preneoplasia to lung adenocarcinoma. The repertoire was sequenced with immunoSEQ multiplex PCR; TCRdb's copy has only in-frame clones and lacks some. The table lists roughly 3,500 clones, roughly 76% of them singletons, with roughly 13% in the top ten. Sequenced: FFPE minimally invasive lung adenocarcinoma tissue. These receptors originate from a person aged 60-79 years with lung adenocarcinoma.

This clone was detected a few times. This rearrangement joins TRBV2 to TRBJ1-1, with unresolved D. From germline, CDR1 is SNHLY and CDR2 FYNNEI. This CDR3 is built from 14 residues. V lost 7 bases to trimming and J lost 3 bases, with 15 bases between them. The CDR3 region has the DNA TGTGCCAGCAAGAGAAGAGCCGGGGACACTGAAGCTTTCTTT. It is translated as CASKRRAGDTEAFF.

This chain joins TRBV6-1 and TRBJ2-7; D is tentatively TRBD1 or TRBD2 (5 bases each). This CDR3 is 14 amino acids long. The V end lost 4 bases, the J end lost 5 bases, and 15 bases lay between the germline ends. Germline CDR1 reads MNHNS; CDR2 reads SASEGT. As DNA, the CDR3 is TGTGCCAGCAGTGTATCCGGGGCCCCCGACGAGCAGTACTTC. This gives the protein CASSVSGAPDEQYF.

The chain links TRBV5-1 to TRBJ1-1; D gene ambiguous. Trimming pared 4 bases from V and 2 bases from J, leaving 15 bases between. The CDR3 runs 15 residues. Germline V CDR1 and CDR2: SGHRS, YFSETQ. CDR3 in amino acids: CASSAMRALNTEAFF. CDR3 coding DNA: TGCGCCAGCAGCGCGATGAGGGCCCTAAACACTGAAGCTTTCTTT.

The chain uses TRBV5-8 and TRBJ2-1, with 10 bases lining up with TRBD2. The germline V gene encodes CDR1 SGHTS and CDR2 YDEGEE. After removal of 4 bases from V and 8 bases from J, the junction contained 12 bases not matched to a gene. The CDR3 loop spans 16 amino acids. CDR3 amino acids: CASSKLAGVKGDEQFF. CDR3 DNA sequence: TGTGCCAGCAGCAAGCTAGCGGGAGTTAAGGGGGATGAGCAGTTCTTC.

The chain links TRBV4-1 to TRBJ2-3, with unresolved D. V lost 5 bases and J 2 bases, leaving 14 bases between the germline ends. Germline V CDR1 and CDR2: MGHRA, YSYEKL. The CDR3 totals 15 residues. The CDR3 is CASSKLPATTDTQYF. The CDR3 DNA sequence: TGCGCCAGCAGCAAACTACCGGCGACCACAGATACGCAGTATTTT.

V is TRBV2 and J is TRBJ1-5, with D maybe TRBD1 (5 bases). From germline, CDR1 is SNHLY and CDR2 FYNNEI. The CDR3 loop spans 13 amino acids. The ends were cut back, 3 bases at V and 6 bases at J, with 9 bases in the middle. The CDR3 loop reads CASSEIGGQPQHF. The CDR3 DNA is TGTGCCAGCAGTGAGATCGGGGGTCAGCCCCAGCATTTT.

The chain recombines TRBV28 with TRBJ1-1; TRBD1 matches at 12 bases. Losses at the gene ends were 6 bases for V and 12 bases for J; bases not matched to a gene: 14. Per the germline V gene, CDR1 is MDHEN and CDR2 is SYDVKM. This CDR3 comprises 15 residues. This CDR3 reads CASSPPGQGARRPFF. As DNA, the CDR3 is TGTGCCAGCAGCCCCCCGGGACAGGGGGCTAGGAGACCTTTCTTT.

This CDR3 reads CASRLGPGQPQHF. The CDR3 nucleotides are TGTGCCAGCAGGCTCGGGCCGGGCCAGCCCCAGCATTTT. This chain uses TRBV6-1 with TRBJ1-5; no reliable D call. V was pared by 6 bases and J by 7 bases, with 13 bases between. Germline lookup yields CDR1 MNHNS and CDR2 SASEGT. The CDR3 contains 13 residues.

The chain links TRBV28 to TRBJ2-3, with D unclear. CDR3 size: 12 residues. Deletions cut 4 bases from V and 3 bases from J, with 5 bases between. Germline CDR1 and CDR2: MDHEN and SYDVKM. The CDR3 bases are TGTGCCAGCAGTTCTACAACAGATACGCAGTATTTT. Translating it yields CASSSTTDTQYF.

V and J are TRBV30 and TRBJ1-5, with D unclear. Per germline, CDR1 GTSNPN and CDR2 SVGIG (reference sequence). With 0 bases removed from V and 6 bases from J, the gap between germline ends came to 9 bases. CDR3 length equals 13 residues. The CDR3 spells CAWSVQSGQPQHF. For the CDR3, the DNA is TGTGCCTGGAGTGTACAGTCGGGTCAGCCCCAGCATTTT.

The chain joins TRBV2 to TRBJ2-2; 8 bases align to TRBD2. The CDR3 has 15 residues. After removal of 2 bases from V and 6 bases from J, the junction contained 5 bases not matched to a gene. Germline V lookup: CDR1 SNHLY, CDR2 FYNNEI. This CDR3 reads CASSERSGSPGELFF. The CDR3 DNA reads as TGTGCCAGCAGTGAAAGGAGCGGGAGCCCCGGGGAGCTGTTTTTT.

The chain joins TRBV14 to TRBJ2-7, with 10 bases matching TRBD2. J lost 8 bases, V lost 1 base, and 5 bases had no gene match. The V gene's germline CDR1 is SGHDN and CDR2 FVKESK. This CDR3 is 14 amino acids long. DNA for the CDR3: TGTGCCAGCAGCCAAGCCCTAGCGGGAGCGCAGCAGTACTTC. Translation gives CASSQALAGAQQYF.

CDR3 DNA: TGCGCCAGCAGTGAGGGACTGAGCTATGGCTACACCTTC. Its translation: CASSEGLSYGYTF. V usage is TRBV10-1 and J usage is TRBJ1-2; D unresolved. Germline loops: CDR1 WNHNN, CDR2 SYGVQD (reference sequence). Trimming stripped 2 bases from V and 4 bases from J, with 8 bases between. The CDR3 length is 13 residues.

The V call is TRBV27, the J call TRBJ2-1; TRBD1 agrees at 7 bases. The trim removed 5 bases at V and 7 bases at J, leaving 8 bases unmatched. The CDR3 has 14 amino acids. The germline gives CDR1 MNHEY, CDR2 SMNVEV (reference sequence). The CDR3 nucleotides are TGTGCCAGCAGTACACAGGGGAGTAGGAATGAGCAGTTCTTC. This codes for CASSTQGSRNEQFF.

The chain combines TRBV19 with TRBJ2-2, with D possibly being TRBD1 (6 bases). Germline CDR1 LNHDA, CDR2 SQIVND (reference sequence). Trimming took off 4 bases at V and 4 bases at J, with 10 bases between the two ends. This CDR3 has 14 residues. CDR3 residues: CASSTGQPTGELFF. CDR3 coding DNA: TGTGCCAGTAGTACGGGACAACCCACCGGGGAGCTGTTTTTT.

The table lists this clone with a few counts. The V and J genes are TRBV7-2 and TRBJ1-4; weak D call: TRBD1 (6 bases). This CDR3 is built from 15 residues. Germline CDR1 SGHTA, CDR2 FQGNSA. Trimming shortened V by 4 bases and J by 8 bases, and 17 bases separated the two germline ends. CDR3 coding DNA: TGTGCCAGCAGCTCCCAACAGGGTAGTTGGGAAAAACTGTTTTTT. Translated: CASSSQQGSWEKLFF.

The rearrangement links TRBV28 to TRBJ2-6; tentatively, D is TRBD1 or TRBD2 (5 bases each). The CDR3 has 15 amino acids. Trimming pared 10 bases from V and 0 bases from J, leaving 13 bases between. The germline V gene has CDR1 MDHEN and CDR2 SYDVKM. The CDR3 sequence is CATSGTFSGANVLTF. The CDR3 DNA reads TGTGCCACCTCCGGGACCTTCTCTGGGGCCAACGTCCTGACTTTC.

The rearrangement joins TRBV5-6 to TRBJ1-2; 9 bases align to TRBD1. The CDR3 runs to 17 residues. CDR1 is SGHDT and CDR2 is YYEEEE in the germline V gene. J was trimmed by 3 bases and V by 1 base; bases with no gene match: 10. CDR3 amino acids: CASSLRGTGNNDYGYTF. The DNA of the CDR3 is TGTGCCAGCAGCTTGAGGGGGACAGGGAATAACGACTATGGCTACACCTTC. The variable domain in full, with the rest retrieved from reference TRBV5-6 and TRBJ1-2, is DAGVTQSPTHLIKTRGQQVTLRCSPKSGHDTVSWYQQALGQGPQFIFQYYEEEERQRGNFPDRFSGHQFPNYSSELNVNALLLGDSALYLCASSLRGTGNNDYGYTFGSGTRLTVV.

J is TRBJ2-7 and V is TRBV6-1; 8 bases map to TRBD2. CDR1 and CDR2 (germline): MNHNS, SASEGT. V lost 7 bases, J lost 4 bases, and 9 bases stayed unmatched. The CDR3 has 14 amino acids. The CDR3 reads CASKAGVGRYEQYF. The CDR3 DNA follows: TGTGCCAGCAAAGCGGGAGTGGGTAGGTACGAGCAGTACTTC.

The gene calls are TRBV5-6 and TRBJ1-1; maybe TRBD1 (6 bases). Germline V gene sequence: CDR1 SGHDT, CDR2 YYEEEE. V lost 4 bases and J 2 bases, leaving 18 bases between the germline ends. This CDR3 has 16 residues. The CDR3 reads CASSDSGARRNTEAFF. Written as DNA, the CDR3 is TGTGCCAGCAGCGATTCAGGGGCGCGTAGAAACACTGAAGCTTTCTTT.

The DNA of the CDR3 is TGTGCCAGCAGCATCGCCGGGACAGGGGCTAAAAAACTGTTTTTT. Protein sequence: CASSIAGTGAKKLFF. J is TRBJ1-4 and V is TRBV11-2; 10 nucleotides agree with TRBD1. V lost 5 bases, J lost 9 bases, and 9 bases stayed unmatched. Germline V lookup: CDR1 SGHAT, CDR2 FQNNGV. CDR3 length: 15 residues.

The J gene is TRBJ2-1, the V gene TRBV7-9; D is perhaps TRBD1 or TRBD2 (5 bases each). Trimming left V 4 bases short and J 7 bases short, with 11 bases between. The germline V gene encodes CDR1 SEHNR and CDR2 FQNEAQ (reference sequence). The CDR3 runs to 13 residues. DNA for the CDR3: TGTGCCAGCAGCTGGGGGTCGGAGAATGAGCAGTTCTTC. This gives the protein CASSWGSENEQFF.